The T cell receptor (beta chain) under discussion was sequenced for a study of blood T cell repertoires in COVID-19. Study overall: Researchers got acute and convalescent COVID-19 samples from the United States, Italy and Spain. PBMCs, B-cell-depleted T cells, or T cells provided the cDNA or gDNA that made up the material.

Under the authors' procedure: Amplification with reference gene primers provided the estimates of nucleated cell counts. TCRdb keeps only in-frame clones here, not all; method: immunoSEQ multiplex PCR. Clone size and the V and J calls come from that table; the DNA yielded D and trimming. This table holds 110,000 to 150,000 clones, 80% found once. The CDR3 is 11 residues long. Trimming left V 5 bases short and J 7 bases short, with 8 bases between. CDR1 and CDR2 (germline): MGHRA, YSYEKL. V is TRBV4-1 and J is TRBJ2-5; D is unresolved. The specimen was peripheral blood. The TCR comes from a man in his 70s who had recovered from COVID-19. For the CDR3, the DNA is TGCGCCAGCAGCATAACGGGGACCCAGTACTTC. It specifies CASSITGTQYF.